Only one count was recorded for the clone carrying this T cell receptor (beta chain). This entry comes from a study of blood T cell repertoires in COVID-19. Across the study: The United States, Italy and Spain were the sources of the acute and convalescent COVID-19 samples. PBMCs, B-cell-depleted T cells, or T cells were the source of the cDNA or gDNA that made up the material.

In the source study's methods: Amplifying reference gene primers gave estimates of nucleated cell counts. This table comes from immunoSEQ multiplex PCR, and its TCRdb copy is limited to in-frame clones, with some not included. The DNA gave D and trimming, while V, J and clone size come from that table. The sample lists 70,000 or so clones; roughly 91% were seen once. The V gene end was trimmed by 2 bases and the J gene end by 10 bases; junction bases not matched to a gene: 13. CDR3 length: 16 amino acids. Germline V lookup: CDR1 MNHEY, CDR2 SVGEGT. The origin of this receptor is a woman of 80 years or more with active or convalescent COVID-19. Sequenced sample: peripheral blood. This chain links TRBV6-2 or TRBV6-3 with TRBJ1-3; TRBD1 matches 8 bases. The chain's CDR3 is CASSYATTGQGHTIYF. The CDR3 DNA sequence: TGTGCCAGCAGTTACGCCACTACCGGACAGGGACATACCATATATTTT.